This TCR beta chain was recorded in a study of cytomegalovirus exposure and HLA in healthy donors. With respect to this clone: Its antigen is unidentified.

General study results and limits: Later analysis found that TCR beta chains associated with HLA were more clonally expanded than other, equally common chains.

CDR3 length: 16 amino acids. Unmatched junction bases numbered 4, after V lost 2 bases and J lost 0 bases. Germline assignment: CDR1 SNHLY and CDR2 FYNNEI. All donors participated as healthy donors of bone marrow. 60 Vbeta and 13 Jbeta primers were used in PCR. Clones were read by immunoSEQ multiplex PCR, and TCRdb kept only the in-frame ones, dropping some. The table has over 100,000 clones, roughly 65% seen once. The sequenced sample consisted of PBMCs. The chain is built from TRBV2 and TRBJ1-5, with 7 bases that match TRBD1. This sequence originates from a man in his forties in good health and CMV-seropositive. CDR3 residues: CASSEFSGGSNQPQHF. CDR3 sequence (DNA): TGTGCCAGCAGTGAATTTTCAGGGGGTAGCAATCAGCCCCAGCATTTT.